The TCR beta chain under discussion was sequenced for a study of T cell responses to AZD1222 COVID-19 vaccine. Here immunoSEQ multiplex PCR was the method, and the copy in TCRdb shows in-frame clones only, minus some. Altogether about 130,000 clones are present, roughly 86% being singletons, with the ten largest covering 12%. CDR3 size: 15 residues. The V gene's germline CDR1 is MDHEN and CDR2 SYDVKM. Trimming removed 2 bases at V and 10 bases at J, with 20 bases between. Notes on this clone: Antigen: not known.

Findings and caveats of the study: The sample set comprised mostly white British donors with more females, and clonal diversity was possibly underestimated.

V is TRBV28 and J is TRBJ1-2, with D unclear. This clonotype was sampled from an adult in good health. The specimen comprised peripheral blood, sampled on day 0 of AZD1222 vaccination. CDR3 protein: CASSLPLGRASTYTF. CDR3 nucleotides: TGTGCCAGCAGTTTACCGCTAGGACGGGCCTCAACCTACACCTTC.